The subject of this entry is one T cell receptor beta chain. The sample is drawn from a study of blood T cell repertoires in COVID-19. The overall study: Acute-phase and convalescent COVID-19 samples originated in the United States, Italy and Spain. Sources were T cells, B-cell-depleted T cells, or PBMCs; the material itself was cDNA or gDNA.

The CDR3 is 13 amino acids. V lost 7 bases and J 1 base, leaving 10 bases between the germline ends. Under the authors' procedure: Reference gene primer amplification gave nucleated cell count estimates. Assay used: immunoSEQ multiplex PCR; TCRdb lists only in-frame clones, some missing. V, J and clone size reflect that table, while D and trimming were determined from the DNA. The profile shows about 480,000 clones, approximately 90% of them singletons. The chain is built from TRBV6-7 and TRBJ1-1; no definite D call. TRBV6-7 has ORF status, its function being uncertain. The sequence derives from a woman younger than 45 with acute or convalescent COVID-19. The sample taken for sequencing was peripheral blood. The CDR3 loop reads CASTPGRNTEAFF. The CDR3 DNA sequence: TGTGCCAGCACCCCCGGGAGGAACACTGAAGCTTTCTTT.